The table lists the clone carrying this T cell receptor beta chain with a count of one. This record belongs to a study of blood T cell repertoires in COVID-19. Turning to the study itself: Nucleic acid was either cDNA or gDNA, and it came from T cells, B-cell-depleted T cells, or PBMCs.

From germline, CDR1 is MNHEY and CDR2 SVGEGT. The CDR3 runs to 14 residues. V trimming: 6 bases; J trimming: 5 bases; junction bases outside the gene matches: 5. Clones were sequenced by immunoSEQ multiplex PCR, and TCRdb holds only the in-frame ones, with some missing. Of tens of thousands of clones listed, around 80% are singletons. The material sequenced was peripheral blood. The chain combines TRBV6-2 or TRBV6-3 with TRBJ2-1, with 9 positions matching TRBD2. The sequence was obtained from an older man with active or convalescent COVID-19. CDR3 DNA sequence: TGTGCCAGCAGCCTGGGACTAGCCCACAATGAGCAGTTCTTC. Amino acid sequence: CASSLGLAHNEQFF.